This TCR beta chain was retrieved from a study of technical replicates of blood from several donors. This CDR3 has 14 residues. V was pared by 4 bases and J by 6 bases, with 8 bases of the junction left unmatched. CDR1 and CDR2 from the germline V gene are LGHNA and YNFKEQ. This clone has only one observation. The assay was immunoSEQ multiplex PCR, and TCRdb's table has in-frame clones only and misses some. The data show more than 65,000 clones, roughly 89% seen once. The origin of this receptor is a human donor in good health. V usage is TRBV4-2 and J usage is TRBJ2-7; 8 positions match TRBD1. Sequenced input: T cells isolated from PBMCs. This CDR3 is CASSPATGGSEQYF. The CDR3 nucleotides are TGTGCCAGCAGCCCAGCAACAGGGGGAAGCGAGCAGTACTTC.